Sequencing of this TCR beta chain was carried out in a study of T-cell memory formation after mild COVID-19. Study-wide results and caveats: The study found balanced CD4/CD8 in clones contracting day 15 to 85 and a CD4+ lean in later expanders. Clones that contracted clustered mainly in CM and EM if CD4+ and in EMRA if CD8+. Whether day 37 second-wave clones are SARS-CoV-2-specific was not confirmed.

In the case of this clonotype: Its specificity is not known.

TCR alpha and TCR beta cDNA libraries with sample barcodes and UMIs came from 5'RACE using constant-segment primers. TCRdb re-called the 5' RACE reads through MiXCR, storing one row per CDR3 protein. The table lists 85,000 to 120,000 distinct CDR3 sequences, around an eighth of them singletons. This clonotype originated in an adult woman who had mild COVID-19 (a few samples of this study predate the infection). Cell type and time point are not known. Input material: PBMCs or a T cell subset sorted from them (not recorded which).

CDR3 DNA: TGTGCCAGCAGCTCGGGACAAAGATATGGCTACACCTTC. Protein product: CASSSGQRYGYTF. The V gene is TRBV11-2, the J gene TRBJ1-2, with a weak D call TRBD1 (6 bases). This CDR3 is built from 13 residues. The germline V gene has CDR1 SGHAT and CDR2 FQNNGV. The V and J ends lost 4 bases and 5 bases respectively, with 11 bases between them.